This entry describes one T cell receptor (beta chain). The record originates from a study of CD8 T cells in Susac syndrome. When the RNA was reverse transcribed, random hexamers were used with an input of roughly 0.45 to 1 ug. TCRdb fed the immunoSEQ multiplex PCR reads into MiXCR, producing one record per CDR3 protein. This sample has some 260,000 distinct CDR3 sequences; around 93% occur once, and the top ten carry around 0.07%. The specimen was CD4+ T cells from PBMCs. This sequence originates from a human donor with multiple sclerosis.

The DNA for the CDR3 is TGTGCCACCAGTGATTTCGGCAGAGCGCGGGGGGAGACCCAGTACTTC. Protein product: CATSDFGRARGETQYF. V and J are TRBV24-1 and TRBJ2-5; 7 nucleotides align to TRBD2. Germline-derived CDR1 and CDR2 are KGHDR and SFDVKD. The CDR3 is 16 amino acids. Trimming removed 1 base from V and 5 bases from J; junction bases left unmatched: 9.